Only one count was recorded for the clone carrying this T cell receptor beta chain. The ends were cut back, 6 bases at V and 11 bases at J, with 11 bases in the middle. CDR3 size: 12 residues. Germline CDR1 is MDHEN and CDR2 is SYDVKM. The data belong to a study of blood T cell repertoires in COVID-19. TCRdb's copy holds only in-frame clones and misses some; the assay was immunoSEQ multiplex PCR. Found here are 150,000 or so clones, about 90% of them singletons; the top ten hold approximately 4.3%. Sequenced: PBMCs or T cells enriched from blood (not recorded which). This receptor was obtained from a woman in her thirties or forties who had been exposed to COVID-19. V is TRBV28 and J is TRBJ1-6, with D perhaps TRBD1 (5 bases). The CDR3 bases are TGTGCCAGCAGGGGAGGGGAACCACCCCTCCACTTT. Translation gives CASRGGEPPLHF.